Reported below is one TCR beta chain. The ends lost 2 bases at V and 1 base at J; junction bases unmatched: 9. This CDR3 has 17 amino acids. CDR1 is SGHRS, CDR2 YFSETQ, per germline. Methods used by the authors: Estimation of nucleated cell counts was performed using reference gene primer amplification. Using immunoSEQ multiplex PCR, the repertoire was profiled, and TCRdb retains in-frame clones only, with some absent. The V and J calls and clone size were taken over from that table, and D and trimming were inferred from the DNA. The repertoire includes about 240,000 clones, 70% to 90% of them detected once, and 5.5% to 6.5% sits in the top ten. The record originates from a study of blood T cell repertoires in COVID-19. Study-wide context: There were acute and convalescent COVID-19 samples, and they came from the United States, Italy and Spain. T cells, B-cell-depleted T cells, or PBMCs supplied cDNA or gDNA.

The TCR was taken from a man aged 55-75 years with acute or convalescent COVID-19. The sequenced sample was peripheral blood. The rearrangement joins TRBV5-1 to TRBJ1-1, with 9 bases matching TRBD1. The CDR3 loop reads CASSFTMQGQGNTEAFF. CDR3 DNA: TGCGCCAGCAGCTTTACAATGCAGGGACAGGGGAACACTGAAGCTTTCTTT.